The next 2 T cell receptor beta chains were all read from a single sample in a study of blood T cell repertoires in COVID-19. This table comes from immunoSEQ multiplex PCR, and its TCRdb copy is limited to in-frame clones, with some not included. The sample has about 250,000 clones, about 80% seen once. Input material: PBMCs or T cells enriched from blood (not recorded which). Receptors originate from a man in his forties or fifties who had recovered from COVID-19.

This clone was recorded at least ten times. This rearrangement joins TRBV4-2 to TRBJ2-2; D might be TRBD2 (6 bases). This CDR3 region has 12 residues. V gave up 0 bases and J gave up 13 bases, with 9 bases separating them. Looked up from germline, CDR1 is LGHNA and CDR2 is YNFKEQ. CDR3 residues: CASSQDGGLLFF. CDR3 DNA: TGTGCCAGCAGCCAAGATGGGGGGTTGCTGTTTTTT.

CDR3 sequence (DNA): TGTGCCAGCAGCCCGGGACTAGCGGGGCGTTGGGAGGAGCAGTACTTC. Its protein is CASSPGLAGRWEEQYF. The genes are TRBV5-4 and TRBJ2-7, with 13 bases identical to TRBD2. The V and J ends lost 4 bases and 7 bases, in that order; junction bases with no gene match: 11. This CDR3 has 16 residues. Germline V gene data show CDR1 as SGHNT and CDR2 as YYREEE (reference sequence).